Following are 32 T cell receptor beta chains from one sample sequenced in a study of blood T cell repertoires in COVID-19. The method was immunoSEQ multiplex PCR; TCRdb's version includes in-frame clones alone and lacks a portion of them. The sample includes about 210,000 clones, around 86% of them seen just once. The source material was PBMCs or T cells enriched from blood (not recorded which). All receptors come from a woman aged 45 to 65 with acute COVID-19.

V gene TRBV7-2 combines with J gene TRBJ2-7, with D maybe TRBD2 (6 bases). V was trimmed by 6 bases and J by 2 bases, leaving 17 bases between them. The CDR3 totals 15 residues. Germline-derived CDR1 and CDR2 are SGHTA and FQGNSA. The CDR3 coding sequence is TGTGCCAGCAGGCGGGACTCCACCACCACCTACGAGCAGTACTTC. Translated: CASRRDSTTTYEQYF. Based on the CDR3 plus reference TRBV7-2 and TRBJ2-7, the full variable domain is GAGVSQSPSNKVTEKGKDVELRCDPISGHTALYWYRQSLGQGLEFLIYFQGNSAPDKSGLPSDRFSAERTGGSVSTLTIQRTQQEDSAVYLCASRRDSTTTYEQYFGPGTRLTVT.

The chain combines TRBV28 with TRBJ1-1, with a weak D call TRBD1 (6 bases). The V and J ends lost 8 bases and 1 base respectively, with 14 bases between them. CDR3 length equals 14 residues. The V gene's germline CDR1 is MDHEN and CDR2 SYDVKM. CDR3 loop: CASGGSHGNTEAFF. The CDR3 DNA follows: TGTGCCAGCGGGGGCTCTCATGGGAACACTGAAGCTTTCTTT.

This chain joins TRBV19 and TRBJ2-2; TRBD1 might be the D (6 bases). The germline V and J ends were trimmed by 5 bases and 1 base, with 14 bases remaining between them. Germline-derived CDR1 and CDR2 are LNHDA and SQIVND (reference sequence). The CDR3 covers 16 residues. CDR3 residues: CASSSQVGQNTGELFF. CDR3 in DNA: TGTGCCAGTAGTTCGCAAGTGGGACAGAACACCGGGGAGCTGTTTTTT.

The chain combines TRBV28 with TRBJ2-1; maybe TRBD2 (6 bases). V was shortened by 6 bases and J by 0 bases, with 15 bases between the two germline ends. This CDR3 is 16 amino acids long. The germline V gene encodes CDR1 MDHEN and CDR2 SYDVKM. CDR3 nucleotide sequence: TGTGCCAGCAGAAAAAACGGGGGAGTCTCCTACAATGAGCAGTTCTTC. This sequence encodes CASRKNGGVSYNEQFF.

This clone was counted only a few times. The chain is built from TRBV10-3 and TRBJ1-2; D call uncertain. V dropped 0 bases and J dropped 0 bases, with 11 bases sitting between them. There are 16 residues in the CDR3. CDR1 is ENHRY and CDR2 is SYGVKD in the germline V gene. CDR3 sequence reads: CAISESGTAANYGYTF. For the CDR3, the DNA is TGTGCCATCAGTGAGTCTGGAACAGCAGCTAACTATGGCTACACCTTC.

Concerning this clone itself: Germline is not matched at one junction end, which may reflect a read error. CDR3 residues: CARSVGTSRSEQFF. CDR3 bases: TGTGCCAGAAGTGTGGGGACTAGCAGGAGTGAGCAGTTCTTC. The gene calls are TRBV2 and TRBJ2-1, with 9 bases lining up with TRBD2. The CDR3 runs to 14 residues. In germline, CDR1 is SNHLY, CDR2 FYNNEI.

In DNA form, the CDR3 reads TGTGCCAGCAGTTCTCCGGGCAATCAGCCCCAGCATTTT. This sequence encodes CASSSPGNQPQHF. The chain joins TRBV28 to TRBJ1-5; no firm D call. From germline, CDR1 is MDHEN and CDR2 SYDVKM. Between the trimmed V and J ends, which lost 4 bases and 2 bases, there was a span of 6 bases. There are 13 residues in the CDR3.

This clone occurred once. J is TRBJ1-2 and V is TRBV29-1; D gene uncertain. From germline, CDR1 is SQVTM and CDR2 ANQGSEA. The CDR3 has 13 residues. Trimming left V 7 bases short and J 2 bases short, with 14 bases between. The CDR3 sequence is CSAPAGENYGYTF. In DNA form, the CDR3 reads TGCAGCGCGCCGGCCGGGGAGAACTATGGCTACACCTTC.

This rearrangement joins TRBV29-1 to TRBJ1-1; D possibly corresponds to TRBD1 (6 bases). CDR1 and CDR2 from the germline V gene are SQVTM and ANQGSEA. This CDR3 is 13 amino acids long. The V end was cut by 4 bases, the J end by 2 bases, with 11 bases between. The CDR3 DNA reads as TGCAGCGTTGCAACAGGGCGTAACACTGAAGCTTTCTTT. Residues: CSVATGRNTEAFF. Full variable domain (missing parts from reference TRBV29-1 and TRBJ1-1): SAVISQKPSRDICQRGTSLTIQCQVDSQVTMMFWYRQQPGQSLTLIATANQGSEATYESGFVIDKFPISRPNLTFSTLTVSNMSPEDSSIYLCSVATGRNTEAFFGQGTRLTVV.

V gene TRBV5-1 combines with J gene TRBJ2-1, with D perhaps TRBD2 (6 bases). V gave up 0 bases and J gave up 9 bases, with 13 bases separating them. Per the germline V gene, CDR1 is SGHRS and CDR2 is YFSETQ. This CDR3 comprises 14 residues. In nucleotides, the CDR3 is TGCGCCAGCAGCTTGGCTAGCCGGGGGATTGAGCAGTTCTTC. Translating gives CASSLASRGIEQFF.

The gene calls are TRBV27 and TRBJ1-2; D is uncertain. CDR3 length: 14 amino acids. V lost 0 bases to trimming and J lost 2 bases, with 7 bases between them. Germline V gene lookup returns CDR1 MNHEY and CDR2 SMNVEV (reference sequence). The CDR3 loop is CASSLSGTNYGYTF. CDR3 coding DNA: TGTGCCAGCAGTTTATCGGGCACAAACTATGGCTACACCTTC.

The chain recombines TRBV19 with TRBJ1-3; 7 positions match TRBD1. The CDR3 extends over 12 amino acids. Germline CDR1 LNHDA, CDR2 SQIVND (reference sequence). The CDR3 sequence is CAMTGFGNTIYF. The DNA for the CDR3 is TGTGCTATGACAGGGTTCGGAAACACCATATATTTT.

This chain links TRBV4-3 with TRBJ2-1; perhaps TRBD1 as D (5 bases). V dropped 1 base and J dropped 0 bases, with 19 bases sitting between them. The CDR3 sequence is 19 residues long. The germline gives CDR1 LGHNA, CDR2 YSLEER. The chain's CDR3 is CASSQGWGDGSGSYNEQFF. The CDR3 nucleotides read TGCGCCAGCAGCCAAGGTTGGGGCGACGGGTCCGGCTCCTACAATGAGCAGTTCTTC.

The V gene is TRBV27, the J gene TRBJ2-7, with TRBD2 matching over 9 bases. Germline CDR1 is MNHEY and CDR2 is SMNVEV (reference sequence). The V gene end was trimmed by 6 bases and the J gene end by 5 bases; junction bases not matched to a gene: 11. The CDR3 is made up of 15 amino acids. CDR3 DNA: TGTGCCAGCAGATCCTGGGATAGCGGGAGAGACGAGCAGTACTTC. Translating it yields CASRSWDSGRDEQYF.

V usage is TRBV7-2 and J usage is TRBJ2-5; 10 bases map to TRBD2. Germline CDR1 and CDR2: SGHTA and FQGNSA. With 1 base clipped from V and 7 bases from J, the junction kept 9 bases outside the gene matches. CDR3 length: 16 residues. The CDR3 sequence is CASSLVVPSGGGTQYF. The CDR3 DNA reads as TGTGCCAGCAGCTTAGTGGTTCCTAGCGGGGGAGGGACCCAGTACTTC.

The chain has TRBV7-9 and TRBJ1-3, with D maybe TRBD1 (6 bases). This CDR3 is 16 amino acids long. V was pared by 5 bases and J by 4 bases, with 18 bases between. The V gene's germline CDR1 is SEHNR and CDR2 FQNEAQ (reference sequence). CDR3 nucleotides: TGTGCCAGCAGCCCCGGACAGCCCGGGCCGGGAAACACCATATATTTT. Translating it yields CASSPGQPGPGNTIYF.

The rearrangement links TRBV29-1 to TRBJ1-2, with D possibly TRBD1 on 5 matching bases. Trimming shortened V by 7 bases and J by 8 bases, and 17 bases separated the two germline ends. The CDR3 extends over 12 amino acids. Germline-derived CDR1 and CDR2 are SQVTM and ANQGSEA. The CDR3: CSAGGGARGYTF. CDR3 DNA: TGCAGCGCTGGGGGGGGTGCTCGCGGCTACACCTTC.

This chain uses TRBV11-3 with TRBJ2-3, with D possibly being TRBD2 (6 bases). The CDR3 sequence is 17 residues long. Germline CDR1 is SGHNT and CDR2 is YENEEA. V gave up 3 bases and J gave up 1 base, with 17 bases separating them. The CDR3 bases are TGTGCCAGCAGCTTTGTGGGGGGACTGGGGGGCACAGATACGCAGTATTTT. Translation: CASSFVGGLGGTDTQYF.

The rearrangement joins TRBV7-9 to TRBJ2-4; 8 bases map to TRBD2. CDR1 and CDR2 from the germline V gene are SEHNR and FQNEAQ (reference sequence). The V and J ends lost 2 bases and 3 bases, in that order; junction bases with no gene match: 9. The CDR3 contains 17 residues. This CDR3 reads CASSLPRGAGGKNIQYF. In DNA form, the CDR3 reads TGTGCCAGCAGCTTACCCCGAGGGGCGGGGGGCAAAAACATTCAGTACTTC.

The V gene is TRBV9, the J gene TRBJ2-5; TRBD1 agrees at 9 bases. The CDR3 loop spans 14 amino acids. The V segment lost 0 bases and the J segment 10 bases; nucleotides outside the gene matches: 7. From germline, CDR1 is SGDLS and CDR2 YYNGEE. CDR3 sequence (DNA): TGTGCCAGCAGCGTAGGGGAGGGACAGGGTAACCAGTACTTC. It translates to CASSVGEGQGNQYF.

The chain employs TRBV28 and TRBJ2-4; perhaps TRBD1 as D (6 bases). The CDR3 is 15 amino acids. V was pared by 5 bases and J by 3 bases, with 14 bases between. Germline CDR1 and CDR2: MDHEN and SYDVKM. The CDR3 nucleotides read TGTGCCAGCAGTGACACAGGGCTGGGCAAAAACATTCAGTACTTC. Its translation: CASSDTGLGKNIQYF. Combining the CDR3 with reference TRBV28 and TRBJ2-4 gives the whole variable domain DVKVTQSSRYLVKRTGEKVFLECVQDMDHENMFWYRQDPGLGLRLIYFSYDVKMKEKGDIPEGYSVSREKKERFSLILESASTNQTSMYLCASSDTGLGKNIQYFGAGTRLSVL.

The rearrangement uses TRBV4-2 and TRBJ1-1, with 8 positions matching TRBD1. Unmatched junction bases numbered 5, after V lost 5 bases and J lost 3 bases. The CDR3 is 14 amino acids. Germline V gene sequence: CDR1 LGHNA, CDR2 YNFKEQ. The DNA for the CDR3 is TGTGCCAGCAGCGCAGGACAGGGCTACACTGAAGCTTTCTTT. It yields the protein CASSAGQGYTEAFF.

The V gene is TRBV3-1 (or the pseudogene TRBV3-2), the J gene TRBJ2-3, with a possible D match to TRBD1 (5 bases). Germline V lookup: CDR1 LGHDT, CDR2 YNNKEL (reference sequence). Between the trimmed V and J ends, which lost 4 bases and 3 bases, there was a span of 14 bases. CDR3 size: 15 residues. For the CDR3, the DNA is TGTGCCAGCAGCCCCCGCCAGGGCGGTACAGATACGCAGTATTTT. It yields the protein CASSPRQGGTDTQYF.

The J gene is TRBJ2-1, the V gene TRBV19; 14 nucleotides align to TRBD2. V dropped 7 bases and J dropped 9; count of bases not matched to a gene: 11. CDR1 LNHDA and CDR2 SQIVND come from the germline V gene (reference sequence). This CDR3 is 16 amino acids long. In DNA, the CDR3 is TGTGCCAGTACTACGACTAGCGGGGGGGCCTGGCGTGAGCAGTTCTTC. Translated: CASTTTSGGAWREQFF.

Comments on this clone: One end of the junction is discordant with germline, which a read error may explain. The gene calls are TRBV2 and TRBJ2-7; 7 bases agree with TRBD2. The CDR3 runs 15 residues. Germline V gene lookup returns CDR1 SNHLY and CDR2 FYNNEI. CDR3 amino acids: CASREGLADSYEQYF. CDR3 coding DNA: TGTGCCAGCAGGGAAGGGCTAGCGGACTCCTACGAGCAGTACTTC.

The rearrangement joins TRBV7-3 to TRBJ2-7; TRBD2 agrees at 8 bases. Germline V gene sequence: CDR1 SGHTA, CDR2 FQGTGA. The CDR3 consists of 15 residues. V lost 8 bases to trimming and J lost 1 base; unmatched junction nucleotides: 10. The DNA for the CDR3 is TGTGCCAGCTATCTAGCGGGCCCGAGGTCCTACGAGCAGTACTTC. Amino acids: CASYLAGPRSYEQYF.

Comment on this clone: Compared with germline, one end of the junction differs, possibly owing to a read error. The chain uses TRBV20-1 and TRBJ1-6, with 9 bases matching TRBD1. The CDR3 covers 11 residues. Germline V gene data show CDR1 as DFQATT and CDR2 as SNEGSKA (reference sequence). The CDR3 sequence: CSAPSAGTGLF. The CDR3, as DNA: TGCAGTGCTCCTTCCGCGGGGACAGGGCTTTTT.

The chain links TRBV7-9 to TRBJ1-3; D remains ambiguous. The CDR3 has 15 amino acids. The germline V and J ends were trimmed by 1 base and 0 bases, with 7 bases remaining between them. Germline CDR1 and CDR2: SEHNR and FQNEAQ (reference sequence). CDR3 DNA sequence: TGTGCCAGCAGCTTAGGGGCATACTCTGGAAACACCATATATTTT. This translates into CASSLGAYSGNTIYF.

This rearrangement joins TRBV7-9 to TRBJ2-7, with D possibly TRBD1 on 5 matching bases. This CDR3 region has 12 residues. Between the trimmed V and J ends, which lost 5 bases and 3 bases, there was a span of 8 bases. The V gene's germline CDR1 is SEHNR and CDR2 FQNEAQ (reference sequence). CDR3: CASSNQGYEQYF. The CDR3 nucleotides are TGTGCCAGCAGCAATCAGGGCTACGAGCAGTACTTC.

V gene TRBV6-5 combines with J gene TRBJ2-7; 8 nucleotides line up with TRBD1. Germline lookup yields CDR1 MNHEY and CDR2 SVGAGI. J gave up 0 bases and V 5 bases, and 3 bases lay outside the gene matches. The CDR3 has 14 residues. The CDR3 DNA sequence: TGTGCCAGCAGTAGGGACAGGTCCTCCTACGAGCAGTACTTC. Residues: CASSRDRSSYEQYF.

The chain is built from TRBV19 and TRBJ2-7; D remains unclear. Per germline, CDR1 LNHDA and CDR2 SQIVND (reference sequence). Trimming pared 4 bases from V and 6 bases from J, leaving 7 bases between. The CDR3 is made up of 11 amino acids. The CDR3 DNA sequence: TGTGCCAGTAGTAATTACGGCGAGCAGTACTTC. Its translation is CASSNYGEQYF.

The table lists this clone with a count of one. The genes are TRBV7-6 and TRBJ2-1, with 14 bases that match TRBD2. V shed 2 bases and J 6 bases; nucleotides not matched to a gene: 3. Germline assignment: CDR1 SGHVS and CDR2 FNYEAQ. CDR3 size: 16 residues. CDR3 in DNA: TGTGCCAGCAGCTTAACGACTAGCGGGAGGGCCAATGAGCAGTTCTTC. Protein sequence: CASSLTTSGRANEQFF.